The 6 T cell receptor beta chains reported below all come from one sample, sequenced in a study of cytomegalovirus exposure and HLA in healthy donors. Assay used: immunoSEQ multiplex PCR; TCRdb lists only in-frame clones, some missing. The sample lists about 160,000 clones, about 96% occurring once. Sequenced sample: PBMCs. The receptors originated from a woman between 18 and 30 years old in good health and CMV-seronegative.

The rearrangement joins TRBV7-8 to TRBJ2-5; TRBD2 agrees at 16 bases. V dropped 5 bases and J dropped 5; count of bases not matched to a gene: 5. This CDR3 comprises 16 residues. Germline CDR1 is SGHVS and CDR2 is FQNEAQ. The DNA of the CDR3 is TGTGCCAGCAGCCGGGGACTAGCGGGGGGGTTTGAGACCCAGTACTTC. It codes for CASSRGLAGGFETQYF.

A remark on this clone: At one end the junction does not follow the germline gene, possibly because of a read error. The chain links TRBV19 to TRBJ1-1; maybe TRBD1 (5 bases). The CDR3 contains 14 residues. CDR1 is LNHDA, CDR2 SQIVND, per germline (reference sequence). CDR3 in amino acids: CASSTQGLHTEAFF. The CDR3 bases are TGTGCCAGCAGTACGCAGGGTTTGCACACTGAAGCTTTCTTT. Full variable domain (outside the CDR3, taken from reference TRBV19 and TRBJ1-1): DGGITQSPKYLFRKEGQNVTLSCEQNLNHDAMYWYRQDPGQGLRLIYYSQIVNDFQKGDIAEGYSVSREKKESFPLTVTSAQKNPTAFYLCASSTQGLHTEAFFGQGTRLTVV.

The V call is TRBV30, the J call TRBJ2-1; D is ambiguous. The germline gives CDR1 GTSNPN, CDR2 SVGIG (reference sequence). V gave up 5 bases and J gave up 5 bases, with 10 bases separating them. The length of the CDR3 is 12 residues. The CDR3 spells CAWRRTDNEQFF. The CDR3 nucleotides read TGTGCCTGGCGAAGAACGGACAATGAGCAGTTCTTC.

The V and J genes are TRBV7-9 and TRBJ2-7; D uncertain. There are 13 residues in the CDR3. Trimming cost V 8 bases and J 3 bases, with 14 bases left between them. CDR1 and CDR2 (germline): SEHNR, FQNEAQ (reference sequence). CDR3 sequence reads: CASYRSTNYEQYF. CDR3 in DNA: TGTGCCAGCTATCGCAGTACTAACTACGAGCAGTACTTC.

This clone showed up just once. The chain is built from TRBV7-2 and TRBJ2-6; 8 nucleotides agree with TRBD1. In germline, CDR1 is SGHTA, CDR2 FQGNSA. Trimming cost V 4 bases and J 3 bases; bases outside gene matches: 5. The length of the CDR3 is 16 residues. CDR3 DNA sequence: TGTGCCAGCAGCTCCTCGACAGGGGTTGGGGCCAACGTCCTGACTTTC. Its protein is CASSSSTGVGANVLTF.

This sequence joins TRBV9 and TRBJ1-3; possible D gene TRBD1, 6 bases. V shed 1 base and J shed 0 bases, with 14 bases lying between them. The germline CDR1 and CDR2 sequences are SGDLS and YYNGEE. The CDR3 totals 17 residues. The CDR3 sequence: CASSVNRGQSSGNTIYF. CDR3 nucleotide sequence: TGTGCCAGCAGCGTAAATAGAGGACAGAGCTCTGGAAACACCATATATTTT.